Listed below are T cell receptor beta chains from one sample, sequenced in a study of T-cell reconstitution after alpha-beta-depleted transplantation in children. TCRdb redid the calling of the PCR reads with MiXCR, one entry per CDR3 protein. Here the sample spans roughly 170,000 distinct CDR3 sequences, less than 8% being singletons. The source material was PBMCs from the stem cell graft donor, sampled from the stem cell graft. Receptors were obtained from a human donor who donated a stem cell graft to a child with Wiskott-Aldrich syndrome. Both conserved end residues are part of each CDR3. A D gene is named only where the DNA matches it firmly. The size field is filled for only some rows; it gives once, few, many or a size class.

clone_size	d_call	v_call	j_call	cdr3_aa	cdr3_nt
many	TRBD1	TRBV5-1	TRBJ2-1	CASNPTGGNEQFF	TGCGCCAGCAACCCGACAGGGGGCAATGAGCAGTTCTTC
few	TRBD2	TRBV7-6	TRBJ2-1	CASSLARIQREYNEQFF	TGTGCCAGCAGCTTAGCGCGAATCCAGCGGGAATACAATGAGCAGTTCTTC
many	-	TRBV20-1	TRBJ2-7	CSAKDTRGRNYEQYF	TGCAGTGCTAAAGACACTAGGGGTCGTAACTACGAGCAGTACTTC
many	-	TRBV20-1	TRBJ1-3	CSASQGTGNTIYF	TGCAGTGCTAGCCAGGGGACTGGAAACACCATATATTTT
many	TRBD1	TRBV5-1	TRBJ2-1	CASSFGTGAYNEQFF	TGCGCCAGCAGCTTTGGGACAGGGGCATACAATGAGCAGTTCTTC
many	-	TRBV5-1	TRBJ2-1	CASSWDNEQFF	TGCGCCAGCAGCTGGGATAATGAGCAGTTCTTC
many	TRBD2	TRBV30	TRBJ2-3	CAWRAGGSTDTQYF	TGTGCCTGGAGAGCGGGGGGGAGCACAGATACGCAGTATTTT
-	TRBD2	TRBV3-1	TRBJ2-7	CASSRVMLGAREDEQYF	TGTGCCAGCAGCAGGGTTATGTTGGGAGCACGGGAGGACGAGCAGTACTTC
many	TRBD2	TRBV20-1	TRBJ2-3	CSGKKAGSRDTQYF	TGCAGTGGCAAGAAAGCGGGGAGCAGAGATACGCAGTATTTT
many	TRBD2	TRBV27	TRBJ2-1	CASSSLAGRSYNEQFF	TGTGCCAGCAGTTCGTTAGCGGGGCGATCTTACAATGAGCAGTTCTTC
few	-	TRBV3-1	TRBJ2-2	CASSQGGTQRTGELFF	TGTGCCAGCAGCCAAGGGGGGACACAAAGAACCGGGGAGCTGTTTTTT
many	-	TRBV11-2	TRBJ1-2	CASSYRTDPNYGYTF	TGTGCCAGCAGCTATAGGACAGACCCTAACTATGGCTACACCTTC
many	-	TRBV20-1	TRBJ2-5	CSARETWDQETQYF	TGCAGTGCTAGAGAAACGTGGGACCAAGAGACCCAGTACTTC
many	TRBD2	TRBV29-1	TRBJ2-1	CSAQAGGYNEQFF	TGCAGCGCCCAAGCGGGAGGATACAATGAGCAGTTCTTC
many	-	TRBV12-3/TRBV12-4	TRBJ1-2	CASKARENNYGYTF	TGTGCCAGCAAAGCACGGGAAAACAACTATGGCTACACCTTC
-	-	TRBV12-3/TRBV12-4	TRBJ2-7	CASRKTGTYEQYF	TGTGCCAGCAGAAAAACAGGGACCTACGAGCAGTACTTC
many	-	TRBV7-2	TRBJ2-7	CASSHGTPTYEQYF	TGTGCCAGCAGCCACGGGACTCCGACCTACGAGCAGTACTTC
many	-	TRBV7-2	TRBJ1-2	CASSLRGVGGYTF	TGTGCCAGCAGCCTCAGGGGAGTCGGTGGCTACACCTTC
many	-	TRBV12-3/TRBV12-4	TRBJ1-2	CASSLRPGQSYGYTF	TGTGCCAGCAGTTTACGCCCAGGGCAGAGCTATGGCTACACCTTC
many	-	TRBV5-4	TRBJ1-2	CASSQGLSYTF	TGTGCCAGCAGCCAGGGGTTGAGCTACACCTTC
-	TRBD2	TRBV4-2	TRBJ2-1	CASSQLTSGEQFF	TGTGCCAGCAGCCAACTGACTAGCGGGGAGCAGTTCTTC
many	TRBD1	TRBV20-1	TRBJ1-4	CSASWGQGPTNEKLFF	TGCAGTGCTAGTTGGGGACAGGGGCCTACTAATGAAAAACTGTTTTTT
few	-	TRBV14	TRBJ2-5	CASSQDYFETQYF	TGTGCCAGCAGCCAAGATTATTTCGAGACCCAGTACTTC
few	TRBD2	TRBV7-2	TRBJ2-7	CASSWGLAGGGYEQYF	TGTGCCAGCAGCTGGGGACTAGCGGGAGGTGGGTACGAGCAGTACTTC
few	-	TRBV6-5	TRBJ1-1	CASSYSGGLGAFF	TGTGCCAGCAGTTACTCGGGAGGGCTCGGTGCTTTCTTT
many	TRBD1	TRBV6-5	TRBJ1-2	CASSYSVGGSSNYGYTF	TGTGCCAGCAGTTACTCGGTAGGGGGCAGCTCTAACTATGGCTACACCTTC